The next 15 T cell receptor beta chains were all read from a single sample in a study of metastatic and nonmetastatic thyroid tumors (TCRdb year 2020). The library relied on PCR. Sequencing was performed on an Illumina HiSeq 4000. TCRdb reprocessing: public reads trimmed at Q25 with fastp, clones called with MiXCR, in-frame beta chains kept. This sample has about 30,000 clones in its table, and 10% to 14% of those were observed once. Jointly, the top ten make up about 16% of the sample. No treatment had been received by any patient before thyroid surgery. The sequencing sample was made of blood. These receptors were taken from a female donor with papillary thyroid cancer or a benign thyroid nodule (not recorded which). Some clones in this sample may be carry-over from other donors' samples.

This clone was observed at least ten times. The CDR3 DNA is TGTGCCAGCGGACTGGGGGGGTTTAATGAAAAACTGTTTTTT. Translation: CASGLGGFNEKLFF. J is TRBJ1-4 and V is TRBV6-1; D is perhaps TRBD1 (5 bases). Deletions cut 8 bases from V and 4 bases from J, with 14 bases between. The CDR3 extends over 14 amino acids. In germline, CDR1 is MNHNS, CDR2 SASEGT.

Concerning this clone itself: Other DNA sequences in the same sample also yield this CDR3. The chain couples TRBV9 to TRBJ1-5; D is unresolved. V lost 4 bases, J lost 7 bases, and 18 bases lay in between. The CDR3 runs to 15 residues. Germline V lookup: CDR1 SGDLS, CDR2 YYNGEE. CDR3 loop: CASSPSGGVDQPQHF. As DNA, the CDR3 is TGTGCCAGCAGCCCCTCTGGTGGTGTGGACCAGCCCCAGCATTTT.

V and J are TRBV5-1 and TRBJ2-1; D is possibly TRBD2 (6 bases). This CDR3 is 13 amino acids long. CDR1 SGHRS and CDR2 YFSETQ come from the germline V gene. V dropped 3 bases and J dropped 9 bases, with 13 bases sitting between them. The CDR3 protein is CASSWGVGFEQFF. CDR3 DNA sequence: TGCGCCAGCAGCTGGGGGGTGGGCTTTGAGCAGTTCTTC.

This rearrangement joins TRBV11-2 to TRBJ2-1; D gene ambiguous. V lost 0 bases to trimming and J lost 1 base, with 10 bases between them. There are 16 residues in the CDR3. The germline CDR1 and CDR2 sequences are SGHAT and FQNNGV. DNA for the CDR3: TGTGCCAGCAGCTTAGAGCTTGGCGGATCCTACAATGAGCAGTTCTTC. Translation: CASSLELGGSYNEQFF.

The chain employs TRBV27 and TRBJ2-7; no firm D call. V was shortened by 0 bases and J by 6 bases, with 18 bases between the two germline ends. The V gene's germline CDR1 is MNHEY and CDR2 SMNVEV (reference sequence). This CDR3 is 16 amino acids long. The CDR3 loop is CASSLSVSAGFGEQYF. In nucleotides, the CDR3 is TGTGCCAGCAGTTTATCGGTTTCGGCCGGTTTCGGCGAGCAGTACTTC.

This clone was seen repeatedly, ten times or more. V usage is TRBV27 and J usage is TRBJ2-7, with D possibly matching TRBD2 (6 bases). There are 12 residues in the CDR3. Germline V gene sequence: CDR1 MNHEY, CDR2 SMNVEV (reference sequence). V was shortened by 6 bases and J by 4 bases, with 10 bases between the two germline ends. CDR3 sequence (DNA): TGTGCCAGCAGCCCCGGGGGTTACGAGCAGTACTTC. This translates into CASSPGGYEQYF.

This clone was found many times. The CDR3 region has the DNA TGTGCCAGCAGGAGGACAGGGGGGAAAAACATTCAGTACTTC. Its translation: CASRRTGGKNIQYF. The J gene is TRBJ2-4, the V gene TRBV2; 10 nucleotides match TRBD1. Germline CDR1 SNHLY, CDR2 FYNNEI. The CDR3 contains 14 residues. After removal of 6 bases from V and 4 bases from J, the junction contained 3 bases not matched to a gene. The variable domain in full, with the rest retrieved from reference TRBV2 and TRBJ2-4, is EPEVTQTPSHQVTQMGQEVILRCVPISNHLYFYWYRQILGQKVEFLVSFYNNEISEKSEIFDDQFSVERPDGSNFTLKIRSTKLEDSAMYFCASRRTGGKNIQYFGAGTRLSVL.

Relative to its sample, this clone is medium-sized. This chain joins TRBV6-1 and TRBJ1-2; D not resolved. Germline values: CDR1 MNHNS, CDR2 SASEGT. This CDR3 comprises 11 residues. Trimming stripped 7 bases from V and 3 bases from J, with 6 bases between. The CDR3 loop is CASKSDYGYTF. The CDR3 nucleotides read TGTGCCAGCAAGTCCGACTATGGCTACACCTTC.

At least ten counts were recorded for this clone. V and J are TRBV28 and TRBJ2-1; D not certain. The ends were cut back, 5 bases at V and 6 bases at J, with 8 bases in the middle. CDR3 size: 12 residues. Germline V lookup: CDR1 MDHEN, CDR2 SYDVKM. In nucleotides, the CDR3 is TGTGCCAGCAGTCCCTTCTTCAATGAGCAGTTCTTC. Translated: CASSPFFNEQFF.

This clone appeared many times. The chain recombines TRBV2 with TRBJ2-1; no reliable D call. The CDR3 is made up of 13 amino acids. Trimming removed 6 bases from V and 4 bases from J, with 10 bases in between. The germline V gene has CDR1 SNHLY and CDR2 FYNNEI. CDR3 residues: CASRGLGYNEQFF. In nucleotides, the CDR3 is TGTGCCAGCAGAGGCCTAGGTTACAATGAGCAGTTCTTC.

The J gene is TRBJ1-1, the V gene TRBV20-1; D call uncertain. The CDR3 is made up of 16 amino acids. Germline V lookup: CDR1 DFQATT, CDR2 SNEGSKA (reference sequence). The germline V and J ends were trimmed by 3 bases and 3 bases, with 20 bases remaining between them. CDR3 amino acids: CSARIGKPKTDTEAFF. CDR3 nucleotide sequence: TGCAGTGCTAGGATAGGGAAGCCAAAAACGGACACTGAAGCTTTCTTT.

This clone appeared many times. This chain links TRBV4-2 with TRBJ1-5; no firm D call. V was pared by 3 bases and J by 1 base, with 7 bases between. The CDR3 is made up of 14 amino acids. Germline CDR1 LGHNA, CDR2 YNFKEQ. CDR3 loop: CASSQDDSNQPQHF. CDR3 nucleotide sequence: TGTGCCAGCAGCCAGGACGACAGCAATCAGCCCCAGCATTTT.

This clone was found many times. The rearrangement uses TRBV27 and TRBJ1-1; 9 bases fit TRBD1. The germline V gene has CDR1 MNHEY and CDR2 SMNVEV (reference sequence). There are 15 residues in the CDR3. V gave up 6 bases and J gave up 0 bases; unmatched junction bases: 5. The DNA of the CDR3 is TGTGCCAGCAGCTCATGGGACAGGGTGAACACTGAAGCTTTCTTT. Residues: CASSSWDRVNTEAFF.

The sample holds many counts of this clone. The chain combines TRBV12-3 or TRBV12-4 with TRBJ2-1; D perhaps matches TRBD1 (5 bases). V lost 4 bases to trimming and J lost 0 bases, with 10 bases between them. This CDR3 has 15 amino acids. CDR3 loop: CASSSDISSYNEQFF. DNA of the CDR3: TGTGCCAGCAGTTCGGACATAAGCTCCTACAATGAGCAGTTCTTC.

This clone showed up many times. The rearrangement joins TRBV2 to TRBJ2-3; D unclear. The CDR3 extends over 15 amino acids. V lost 7 bases, J lost 4 bases, and 18 bases lay in between. The germline CDR1 and CDR2 sequences are SNHLY and FYNNEI. The CDR3 DNA reads TGTGCCAGCACCCGGACCCTGGCAGGCGCAGATACGCAGTATTTT. Its protein is CASTRTLAGADTQYF.